Listed below are T cell receptor beta chains from one sample, sequenced in a study of a mutant IDH1 vaccine in newly diagnosed glioma. Their antigen targets remain unknown. Some clones are missing from TCRdb's copy, which holds only in-frame ones; the method was immunoSEQ multiplex PCR. The data hold approximately 45,000 clones, with around 93% observed a single time. Sequencing used PBMCs, obtained from a glioma patient whose treatment included an IDH1 peptide vaccine. These receptors were taken from a man in his forties or fifties with glioma. The CDR3 runs from the conserved cysteine through the conserved F or W. A D gene is named only where the DNA matches it firmly. Not every row has a clone size; where given, it reads once, few, many or a size class.

V: TRBV5-6
J: TRBJ2-7
D: -
size: -
CDR3: CASSLLGSSRESYEQYF
DNA: TGTGCCAGCAGCTTATTGGGCAGCTCACGGGAATCCTACGAGCAGTACTTC

V: TRBV7-9
J: TRBJ2-1
D: TRBD2
size: -
CDR3: CASRGTSGMSYNEQFF
DNA: TGTGCCAGCAGGGGGACTAGCGGAATGTCCTACAATGAGCAGTTCTTC

V: TRBV6-5
J: TRBJ1-4
D: -
size: -
CDR3: CASSSAGGRDEKLFF
DNA: TGTGCCAGCAGTTCGGCGGGGGGGCGAGATGAAAAACTGTTTTTT

V: TRBV4-3
J: TRBJ2-7
D: -
size: once
CDR3: CASSQDRAGPSYEQYF
DNA: TGCGCCAGCAGCCAAGATAGGGCAGGTCCCTCCTACGAGCAGTACTTC

V: TRBV12-5
J: TRBJ2-2
D: TRBD2
size: few
CDR3: CASAEAGGPTGELFF
DNA: TGTGCTAGTGCTGAAGCGGGAGGGCCGACCGGGGAGCTGTTTTTT

V: TRBV28
J: TRBJ1-5
D: TRBD1
size: -
CDR3: CASSLSRQGVRPQHF
DNA: TGTGCCAGCAGTTTAAGTCGGCAGGGGGTACGGCCCCAGCATTTT

V: TRBV2
J: TRBJ2-7
D: -
size: -
CDR3: CASSPNRYEQYF
DNA: TGTGCCAGCAGCCCGAATAGGTACGAGCAGTACTTC

V: TRBV5-1
J: TRBJ2-7
D: TRBD1
size: -
CDR3: CASSLPGQTYEQYF
DNA: TGCGCCAGCAGCTTACCGGGACAGACCTACGAGCAGTACTTC

V: TRBV18
J: TRBJ1-2
D: -
size: -
CDR3: CASSPSQRDGYTF
DNA: TGTGCCAGCTCACCTAGCCAGAGAGATGGCTACACCTTC

V: TRBV18
J: TRBJ2-5
D: TRBD2
size: -
CDR3: CASSPPVRTSGKETQYF
DNA: TGTGCCAGCTCACCTCCCGTTCGGACTAGCGGAAAAGAGACCCAGTACTTC

V: TRBV11-3
J: TRBJ2-3
D: TRBD2
size: -
CDR3: CASSHRLAGTDTQYF
DNA: TGTGCCAGCAGCCACCGACTAGCGGGCACAGATACGCAGTATTTT

V: TRBV9
J: TRBJ2-3
D: TRBD2
size: -
CDR3: CASSVQAGEFTDTQYF
DNA: TGTGCCAGCAGCGTACAAGCGGGGGAATTCACAGATACGCAGTATTTT

V: TRBV18
J: TRBJ1-1
D: TRBD1
size: -
CDR3: CASTIQGAGWNTEAFF
DNA: TGTGCCAGCACGATACAGGGGGCTGGATGGAACACTGAAGCTTTCTTT

V: TRBV5-1
J: TRBJ2-4
D: -
size: -
CDR3: CASSLVQGRWNIQYF
DNA: TGCGCCAGCAGCTTGGTTCAGGGGCGTTGGAACATTCAGTACTTC

V: TRBV7-2
J: TRBJ2-7
D: TRBD2
size: -
CDR3: CASSRLAGIAQYF
DNA: TGTGCCAGCAGCCGACTAGCGGGTATCGCGCAGTACTTC

V: TRBV11-2
J: TRBJ2-2
D: TRBD2
size: -
CDR3: CASSRGTGGGAGELFF
DNA: TGTGCCAGCAGCCGCGGGACGGGAGGAGGCGCCGGGGAGCTGTTTTTT

V: TRBV9
J: TRBJ2-5
D: -
size: -
CDR3: CASSILPSGRETQYF
DNA: TGTGCCAGCAGCATCCTCCCATCGGGGAGGGAGACCCAGTACTTC

V: TRBV6-5
J: TRBJ1-6
D: -
size: -
CDR3: CASSYSRGLNSPLHF
DNA: TGTGCCAGCAGTTACTCCCGGGGGCTAAATTCACCCCTCCACTTT

V: TRBV6-5
J: TRBJ1-5
D: -
size: few
CDR3: CASSLTGGSNQPQHF
DNA: TGTGCCAGCAGCCTGACAGGAGGAAGCAATCAGCCCCAGCATTTT

V: TRBV9
J: TRBJ2-2
D: TRBD2
size: -
CDR3: CASSVSGGGGELFF
DNA: TGTGCCAGCAGCGTCAGCGGGGGAGGCGGGGAGCTGTTTTTT

V: TRBV29-1
J: TRBJ1-1
D: -
size: -
CDR3: CSAASGVEAFF
DNA: TGCAGCGCTGCATCCGGAGTTGAAGCTTTCTTT

V: TRBV4-2
J: TRBJ2-7
D: -
size: -
CDR3: CASSRRQGEDEQYF
DNA: TGTGCCAGCAGCCGGAGGCAGGGAGAGGACGAGCAGTACTTC

V: TRBV11-2
J: TRBJ2-5
D: -
size: -
CDR3: CASSLGRETQYF
DNA: TGTGCCAGCAGCTTGGGGCGCGAGACCCAGTACTTC

V: TRBV6-5
J: TRBJ1-2
D: -
size: once
CDR3: CASSYSLKSGYTF
DNA: TGTGCCAGCAGTTACTCGTTGAAATCTGGCTACACCTTC

V: TRBV15
J: TRBJ2-7
D: -
size: -
CDR3: CATSLDYRENYEQYF
DNA: TGTGCCACCAGCTTGGACTACAGGGAAAACTACGAGCAGTACTTC

V: TRBV9
J: TRBJ2-3
D: -
size: -
CDR3: CASSQRMGGHTDTQYF
DNA: TGTGCCAGCAGCCAAAGAATGGGGGGCCACACAGATACGCAGTATTTT

V: TRBV10-2
J: TRBJ1-5
D: -
size: -
CDR3: CASSEGETVTSNQPQHF
DNA: TGCGCCAGCAGTGAGGGGGAGACCGTGACCAGCAATCAGCCCCAGCATTTT

V: TRBV28
J: TRBJ2-7
D: TRBD1
size: -
CDR3: CASSFPGTGTGKQYF
DNA: TGTGCCAGCAGTTTCCCCGGGACAGGGACCGGGAAGCAGTACTTC

V: TRBV4-1
J: TRBJ1-3
D: -
size: -
CDR3: CASSQGVVGNTIYF
DNA: TGCGCCAGCAGCCAAGGAGTTGTAGGAAACACCATATATTTT

V: TRBV2
J: TRBJ2-5
D: -
size: -
CDR3: CASSEVGSTVETQYF
DNA: TGTGCCAGCAGTGAAGTCGGGAGCACCGTAGAGACCCAGTACTTC

V: TRBV5-1
J: TRBJ2-5
D: -
size: -
CDR3: CASSLATWGQETQYF
DNA: TGCGCCAGCAGCTTGGCCACGTGGGGCCAAGAGACCCAGTACTTC

V: TRBV9
J: TRBJ1-1
D: TRBD1
size: -
CDR3: CASSVGGEGARDTEAFF
DNA: TGTGCCAGCAGCGTAGGTGGTGAGGGGGCGCGGGACACTGAAGCTTTCTTT

V: TRBV29-1
J: TRBJ2-5
D: -
size: -
CDR3: CSVVPNPTGRETQYF
DNA: TGCAGCGTTGTCCCAAACCCAACTGGGAGAGAGACCCAGTACTTC

V: TRBV6-6
J: TRBJ1-5
D: TRBD1
size: once
CDR3: CASFVTGGSNQPQHF
DNA: TGTGCCAGTTTCGTAACAGGGGGGAGCAATCAGCCCCAGCATTTT

V: TRBV29-1
J: TRBJ1-4
D: -
size: -
CDR3: CSVAAGSEKLFF
DNA: TGCAGCGTTGCGGCGGGCTCCGAAAAACTGTTTTTT

V: TRBV4-2
J: TRBJ1-2
D: -
size: -
CDR3: CASSQQDGYTF
DNA: TGTGCCAGCAGCCAACAGGATGGCTACACCTTC

V: TRBV7-3
J: TRBJ1-1
D: -
size: -
CDR3: CASRAGLNTEAFF
DNA: TGTGCCAGCAGGGCGGGACTGAACACTGAAGCTTTCTTT

V: TRBV19
J: TRBJ2-1
D: TRBD1
size: -
CDR3: CASRGQGAYNEQFF
DNA: TGTGCCAGTAGAGGACAGGGGGCCTACAATGAGCAGTTCTTC

V: TRBV6-1
J: TRBJ1-1
D: -
size: -
CDR3: CASSVGEVNTEAFF
DNA: TGTGCCAGCTCGGTTGGGGAGGTCAACACTGAAGCTTTCTTT

V: TRBV28
J: TRBJ2-1
D: -
size: -
CDR3: CASVEKGDPTNEQFF
DNA: TGTGCCAGCGTCGAAAAGGGGGACCCCACAAATGAGCAGTTCTTC

V: TRBV7-2
J: TRBJ2-3
D: -
size: -
CDR3: CASGAVPDTQYF
DNA: TGTGCCAGCGGCGCGGTCCCAGATACGCAGTATTTT